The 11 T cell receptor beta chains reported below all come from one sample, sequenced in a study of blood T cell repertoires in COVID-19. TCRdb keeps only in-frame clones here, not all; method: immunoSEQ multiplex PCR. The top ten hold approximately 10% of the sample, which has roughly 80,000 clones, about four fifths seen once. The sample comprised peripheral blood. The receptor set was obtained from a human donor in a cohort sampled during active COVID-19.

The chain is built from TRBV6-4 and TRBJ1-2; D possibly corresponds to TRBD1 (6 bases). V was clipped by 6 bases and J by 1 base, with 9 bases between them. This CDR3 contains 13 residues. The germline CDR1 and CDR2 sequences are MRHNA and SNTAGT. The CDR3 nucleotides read TGTGCCAGCAGCCAGGGGTTTAACTATGGCTACACCTTC. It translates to CASSQGFNYGYTF.

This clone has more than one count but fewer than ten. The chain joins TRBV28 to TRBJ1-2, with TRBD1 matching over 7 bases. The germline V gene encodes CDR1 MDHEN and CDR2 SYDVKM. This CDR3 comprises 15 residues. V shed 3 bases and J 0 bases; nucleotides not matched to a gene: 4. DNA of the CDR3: TGTGCCAGCAGTTTTTGGACAGGACCTAACTATGGCTACACCTTC. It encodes CASSFWTGPNYGYTF.

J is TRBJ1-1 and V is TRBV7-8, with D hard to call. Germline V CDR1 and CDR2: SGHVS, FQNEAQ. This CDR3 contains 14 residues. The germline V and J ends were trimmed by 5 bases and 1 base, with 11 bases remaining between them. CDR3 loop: CASSPRRENTEAFF. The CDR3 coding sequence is TGTGCCAGCAGCCCCCGGAGGGAGAACACTGAAGCTTTCTTT. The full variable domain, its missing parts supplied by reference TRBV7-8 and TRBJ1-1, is GAGVSQSPRYKVAKRGQDVALRCDPISGHVSLFWYQQALGQGPEFLTYFQNEAQLDKSGLPSDRFFAERPEGSVSTLKIQRTQQEDSAVYLCASSPRRENTEAFFGQGTRLTVV.

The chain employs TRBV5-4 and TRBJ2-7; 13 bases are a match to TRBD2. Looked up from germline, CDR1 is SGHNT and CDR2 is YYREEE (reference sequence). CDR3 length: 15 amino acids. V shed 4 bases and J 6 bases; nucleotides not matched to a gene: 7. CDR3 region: CASSGAGLAGFEQYF. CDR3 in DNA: TGTGCCAGCAGCGGGGCGGGACTAGCGGGATTCGAGCAGTACTTC.

The CDR3 reads CASSRDRAGEQYF. Written as DNA, the CDR3 is TGCGCCAGCAGCCGGGACAGGGCAGGCGAGCAGTACTTC. The V gene is TRBV5-1, the J gene TRBJ2-7, with TRBD1 matching over 9 bases. The CDR3 is 13 residues long. Germline trimming cut 4 bases from V and 6 bases from J; bases unmatched to any gene: 5. Germline V lookup: CDR1 SGHRS, CDR2 YFSETQ.

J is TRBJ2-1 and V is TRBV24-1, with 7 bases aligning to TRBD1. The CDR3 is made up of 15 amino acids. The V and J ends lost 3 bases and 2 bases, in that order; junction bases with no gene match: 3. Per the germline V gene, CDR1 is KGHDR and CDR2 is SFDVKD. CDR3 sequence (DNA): TGTGCCACCAGTGATCAGGGGGTCACCTACAATGAGCAGTTCTTC. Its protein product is CATSDQGVTYNEQFF.

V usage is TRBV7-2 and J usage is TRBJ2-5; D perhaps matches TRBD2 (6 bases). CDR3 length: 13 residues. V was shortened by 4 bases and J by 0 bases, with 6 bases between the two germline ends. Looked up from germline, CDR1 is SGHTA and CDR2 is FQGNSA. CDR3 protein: CASSWDYQETQYF. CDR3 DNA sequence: TGTGCCAGCAGCTGGGACTACCAAGAGACCCAGTACTTC.

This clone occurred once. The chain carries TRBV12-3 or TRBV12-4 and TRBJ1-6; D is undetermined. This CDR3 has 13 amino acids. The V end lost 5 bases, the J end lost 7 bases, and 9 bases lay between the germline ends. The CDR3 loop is CASSPYPNSPLHF. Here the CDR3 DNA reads TGTGCCAGCAGTCCCTATCCCAATTCACCCCTCCACTTT.

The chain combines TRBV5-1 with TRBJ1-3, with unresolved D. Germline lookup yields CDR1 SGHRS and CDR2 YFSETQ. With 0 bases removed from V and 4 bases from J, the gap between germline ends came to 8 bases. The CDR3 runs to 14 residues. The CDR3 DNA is TGCGCCAGCAGCTTGGGTGGCGGAGGAAACACCATATATTTT. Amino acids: CASSLGGGGNTIYF.

The CDR3 DNA reads TGTGCCAGCAGTCTTGACAGCTACGAGCAGTACTTC. It specifies CASSLDSYEQYF. The chain couples TRBV6-5 to TRBJ2-7; D perhaps matches TRBD1 (5 bases). Germline lookup yields CDR1 MNHEY and CDR2 SVGAGI. CDR3 length: 12 residues. Between the trimmed V and J ends, which lost 5 bases and 3 bases, there was a span of 8 bases.

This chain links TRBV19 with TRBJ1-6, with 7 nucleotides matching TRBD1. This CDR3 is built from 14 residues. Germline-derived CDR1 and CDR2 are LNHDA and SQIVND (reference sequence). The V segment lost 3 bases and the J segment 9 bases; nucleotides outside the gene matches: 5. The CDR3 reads CASSIQGGLSPLHF. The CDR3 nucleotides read TGTGCCAGTAGTATCCAGGGGGGCCTTTCACCCCTCCACTTT.